The TCR beta chain described here comes from a study of blood T cell repertoires in COVID-19. This CDR3 spans 11 amino acids. Germline-derived CDR1 and CDR2 are MNHEY and SMNVEV (reference sequence). In regard to this clone: The junction departs from the called germline gene at one end, perhaps through a read error.

As processed by the authors: It was from reference gene primer amplification that nucleated cell counts were estimated. Clones were sequenced by immunoSEQ multiplex PCR, and TCRdb holds only the in-frame ones, with some missing. V and J calls and clone size are as listed in that table; D and trimming were resolved from the DNA. The data contain tens of thousands of clones, more than 75% of them singletons. The source is a human donor in a cohort sampled during active COVID-19. The sample consisted of peripheral blood. This chain joins TRBV27 and TRBJ2-7, with TRBD2 identical over 9 bases. In DNA form, the CDR3 reads TGTGCCAGCAGTTTCGGCGGGAGGGCCCTCTTC. Encoded protein: CASSFGGRALF.